The 16 T cell receptor beta chains below were found in one sample sequenced in a study of lymphopenia after photon versus proton radiotherapy. Data came from immunoSEQ multiplex PCR; TCRdb stores just in-frame clones and leaves some out. The sample lists 9,500 to 15,000 clones; 89% were seen once. The material sequenced was peripheral blood, taken from a patient treated with proton-based radiotherapy. These receptors were collected from a man in his 60s with pancreatic cancer.

The chain is built from TRBV30 and TRBJ2-7; 11 bases are shared with TRBD2. Looked up from germline, CDR1 is GTSNPN and CDR2 is SVGIG (reference sequence). The CDR3 is 17 amino acids. The junction had 13 bases not matched to a gene; V was cut back by 0 bases and J by 6 bases. CDR3 sequence (DNA): TGTGCCTGGAGTGTAACACTAGCGGGAGAGCGGAGTCCCGAGCAGTACTTC. Translating gives CAWSVTLAGERSPEQYF.

The chain employs TRBV2 and TRBJ1-4; no reliable D call. This CDR3 is built from 14 residues. The germline V and J ends were trimmed by 4 bases and 3 bases, with 9 bases remaining between them. CDR1 SNHLY and CDR2 FYNNEI come from the germline V gene. The CDR3 DNA reads as TGTGCCAGCAGTGGGCGGTCTTCTAATGAAAAACTGTTTTTT. It is translated as CASSGRSSNEKLFF.

This CDR3 is CASSKGTRRSYEQYF. The CDR3 nucleotides read TGTGCCAGCAGCAAGGGGACTCGAAGGTCCTACGAGCAGTACTTC. The rearrangement uses TRBV7-2 and TRBJ2-7, with a weak D call TRBD2 (6 bases). The germline V gene has CDR1 SGHTA and CDR2 FQGNSA. V was pared by 5 bases and J by 1 base, with 15 bases between. The CDR3 sequence is 15 residues long.

The chain employs TRBV7-2 and TRBJ2-1; 12 nucleotides align to TRBD1. The CDR3 totals 15 residues. Germline CDR1 SGHTA, CDR2 FQGNSA. With V trimmed by 5 bases and J by 4 bases, 3 bases remained unmatched. The CDR3 coding sequence is TGTGCCAGCAGCCGGGGACAGGGGGCGTACAATGAGCAGTTCTTC. Translation gives CASSRGQGAYNEQFF.

This clone occurred a few times. The J gene is TRBJ2-5, the V gene TRBV13, with a possible D match to TRBD1 (6 bases). The CDR3 covers 12 residues. In germline, CDR1 is PRHDT, CDR2 FYEKMQ (reference sequence). Trimming pared 5 bases from V and 5 bases from J, leaving 9 bases between. In DNA form, the CDR3 reads TGTGCCAGCAGCCACCAGGGGGAGACCCAGTACTTC. It is translated as CASSHQGETQYF.

The V call is TRBV18, the J call TRBJ2-1; 7 bases line up with TRBD2. J was trimmed by 6 bases and V by 3 bases; bases with no gene match: 5. The CDR3 runs 14 residues. Germline values: CDR1 KGHSH, CDR2 LQKENI. The CDR3 here is CASSPGRVGNEQFF. CDR3 DNA sequence: TGTGCCAGCTCACCTGGGAGGGTGGGCAATGAGCAGTTCTTC.

The chain combines TRBV27 with TRBJ1-5, with a weak D call TRBD1 (6 bases). Germline CDR1 is MNHEY and CDR2 is SMNVEV (reference sequence). This CDR3 contains 15 residues. The ends were cut back, 6 bases at V and 0 bases at J, with 12 bases in the middle. The CDR3 nucleotides read TGTGCCAGCAGCCCCAGGGGTTATAGCAATCAGCCCCAGCATTTT. This translates into CASSPRGYSNQPQHF.

The V and J genes are TRBV4-1 and TRBJ2-1; 9 bases are shared with TRBD2. The junction had 8 bases not matched to a gene; V was cut back by 4 bases and J by 4 bases. Germline V gene data show CDR1 as MGHRA and CDR2 as YSYEKL. The CDR3 runs 16 residues. The CDR3 spells CASSPTAAGGYNEQFF. The DNA of the CDR3 is TGCGCCAGCAGCCCCACAGCGGCGGGAGGGTACAATGAGCAGTTCTTC.

Here the CDR3 DNA reads TGTGCCTGGAGCTCTGGACAGGGAGGCAATCAGCCCCAGCATTTT. It translates to CAWSSGQGGNQPQHF. The genes are TRBV30 and TRBJ1-5; 8 bases map to TRBD1. The J segment lost 2 bases and the V segment lost 3 bases, leaving 6 bases of the junction unmatched. CDR3 size: 15 residues. Germline loops: CDR1 GTSNPN, CDR2 SVGIG (reference sequence).

J is TRBJ2-7 and V is TRBV4-1, with TRBD2 identical over 12 bases. This CDR3 is 14 amino acids long. Germline trimming cut 4 bases from V and 8 bases from J; bases unmatched to any gene: 6. Looked up from germline, CDR1 is MGHRA and CDR2 is YSYEKL. CDR3: CASSPGTSGFQQYF. The CDR3 nucleotides are TGCGCCAGCAGCCCCGGGACTAGCGGGTTCCAGCAGTACTTC.

The chain recombines TRBV6-5 with TRBJ2-7; 8 bases agree with TRBD2. This CDR3 contains 13 residues. Trimming at V came to 6 bases and at J to 1 base, leaving 2 bases not matched to a gene. CDR1 is MNHEY and CDR2 is SVGAGI in the germline V gene. CDR3 protein: CASRQRESYEQYF. The CDR3 nucleotides are TGTGCCAGCAGACAGCGGGAGTCCTACGAGCAGTACTTC.

This CDR3 is CASSVFDTTGNYGYTF. CDR3 coding DNA: TGTGCCAGCAGCGTGTTCGACACAACAGGGAACTATGGCTACACCTTC. The chain recombines TRBV9 with TRBJ1-2; D possibly corresponds to TRBD1 (6 bases). Trimming shortened V by 2 bases and J by 2 bases, and 16 bases separated the two germline ends. The CDR3 has 16 amino acids. Looked up from germline, CDR1 is SGDLS and CDR2 is YYNGEE. The whole variable domain, remainder taken from reference TRBV9 and TRBJ1-2, is DSGVTQTPKHLITATGQRVTLRCSPRSGDLSVYWYQQSLDQGLQFLIQYYNGEERAKGNILERFSAQQFPDLHSELNLSSLELGDSALYFCASSVFDTTGNYGYTFGSGTRLTVV.

The chain uses TRBV27 and TRBJ2-7; a possible D gene is TRBD2 (5 bases). The V gene lost 6 bases and the J gene lost 0 bases, with 15 bases spanning the gap. CDR1 MNHEY and CDR2 SMNVEV come from the germline V gene (reference sequence). This CDR3 has 15 residues. The CDR3, as DNA: TGTGCCAGCAGGGCGTGGACTCAGAGCTCCTACGAGCAGTACTTC. This translates into CASRAWTQSSYEQYF.

This clone was seen a handful of times. V is TRBV6-1 and J is TRBJ1-6; tentative D call: TRBD1 (5 bases). V lost 3 bases and J lost 7, with 10 bases in between. The CDR3 covers 14 residues. Germline assignment: CDR1 MNHNS and CDR2 SASEGT. The chain's CDR3 is CASSEVGVNSPLHF. DNA for the CDR3: TGTGCCAGCAGTGAGGTGGGGGTGAATTCACCCCTCCACTTT.

The CDR3 here is CASSLRGGLAGNLPYNEQFF. CDR3 sequence (DNA): TGTGCCAGCAGCTTAAGGGGGGGACTAGCGGGAAATCTCCCCTACAATGAGCAGTTCTTC. The V call is TRBV7-3, the J call TRBJ2-1; 13 nucleotides agree with TRBD2. Germline CDR1 SGHTA, CDR2 FQGTGA. V shed 1 base, J shed 2 bases, and the junction held 11 bases outside the gene matches. The CDR3 is made up of 20 amino acids.

The chain combines TRBV19 with TRBJ2-3; 14 positions agree with TRBD2. V lost 3 bases to trimming and J lost 3 bases; unmatched junction nucleotides: 5. Germline-derived CDR1 and CDR2 are LNHDA and SQIVND (reference sequence). The CDR3 loop spans 17 amino acids. CDR3 coding DNA: TGTGCCAGTAGTATCGGGGGACTAGCGGGAGTGACAGATACGCAGTATTTT. This codes for CASSIGGLAGVTDTQYF. Full variable domain (remainder filled in from reference TRBV19 and TRBJ2-3): DGGITQSPKYLFRKEGQNVTLSCEQNLNHDAMYWYRQDPGQGLRLIYYSQIVNDFQKGDIAEGYSVSREKKESFPLTVTSAQKNPTAFYLCASSIGGLAGVTDTQYFGPGTRLTVL.